This entry lists 13 T cell receptor beta chains sequenced from one sample in a study of blood T cell repertoires in COVID-19. Assay used: immunoSEQ multiplex PCR; TCRdb lists only in-frame clones, some missing. The repertoire holds fewer than 35,000 clones, over 75% seen once, with around 9% in the top ten. Sequencing was performed on peripheral blood. These receptors all stem from an elderly man with active COVID-19.

CDR3 DNA: TGTGCCATCAGTGAGTCGAGGGGGTCCGGGGAGCTGTTTTTT. Amino acid sequence: CAISESRGSGELFF. V and J are TRBV10-3 and TRBJ2-2, with D possibly matching TRBD1 (6 bases). The CDR3 consists of 14 residues. Per germline, CDR1 ENHRY and CDR2 SYGVKD. Trimming removed 0 bases at V and 6 bases at J, with 8 bases between.

The rearrangement uses TRBV5-4 and TRBJ1-2; D gene uncertain. Trimming removed 4 bases from V and 5 bases from J, with 9 bases in between. Looked up from germline, CDR1 is SGHNT and CDR2 is YYREEE (reference sequence). The CDR3 covers 12 residues. CDR3 sequence: CASSDRQYGYTF. As DNA, the CDR3 is TGTGCCAGCAGCGATCGACAATATGGCTACACCTTC.

V is TRBV6-4 and J is TRBJ1-1; 7 bases map to TRBD1. The length of the CDR3 is 13 residues. Germline-derived CDR1 and CDR2 are MRHNA and SNTAGT. V shed 6 bases, J shed 5 bases, and the junction held 6 bases outside the gene matches. The CDR3: CASRLTGKTEAFF. In DNA form, the CDR3 reads TGTGCCAGCAGATTGACAGGGAAGACTGAAGCTTTCTTT.

This clone has only a few counts. J is TRBJ1-1 and V is TRBV7-2; possible D gene TRBD1, 5 bases. The CDR3 loop spans 14 amino acids. Germline V gene lookup returns CDR1 SGHTA and CDR2 FQGNSA. V was shortened by 3 bases and J by 4 bases, with 12 bases between the two germline ends. CDR3 region: CASSFSQGSTEAFF. The CDR3 DNA reads as TGTGCCAGCAGCTTTAGCCAGGGCTCCACTGAAGCTTTCTTT.

The rearrangement uses TRBV3-1 (or the pseudogene TRBV3-2) and TRBJ2-2; a weak D match, TRBD2 (5 bases). V lost 7 bases and J lost 3, with 6 bases in between. This CDR3 is built from 12 residues. From germline, CDR1 is LGHDT and CDR2 YNNKEL (reference sequence). The CDR3 nucleotides are TGTGCCAGCAAGGACTACACCGGGGAGCTGTTTTTT. It specifies CASKDYTGELFF.

Comment on this clone: Different DNA sequences within this sample yield the same CDR3. The chain links TRBV5-6 to TRBJ2-1, with D possibly matching TRBD1 (5 bases). Germline V gene sequence: CDR1 SGHDT, CDR2 YYEEEE. Trimming cost V 0 bases and J 3 bases, with 7 bases left between them. CDR3 length equals 14 residues. The CDR3, as DNA: TGTGCCAGCAGCTTGGGACAGTTCTACAATGAGCAGTTCTTC. Translating it yields CASSLGQFYNEQFF. Filled out from reference TRBV5-6 and TRBJ2-1, the complete variable domain reads DAGVTQSPTHLIKTRGQQVTLRCSPKSGHDTVSWYQQALGQGPQFIFQYYEEEERQRGNFPDRFSGHQFPNYSSELNVNALLLGDSALYLCASSLGQFYNEQFFGPGTRLTVL.

This chain connects TRBV7-3 to TRBJ2-2; 7 bases match TRBD2. J gave up 1 base and V 1 base, and 3 bases lay outside the gene matches. This CDR3 region has 16 residues. Germline CDR1 and CDR2: SGHTA and FQGTGA. CDR3 nucleotide sequence: TGTGCCAGCAGCTTAAGTCCTAGCGGGAACACCGGGGAGCTGTTTTTT. Translated, it gives CASSLSPSGNTGELFF.

Written as DNA, the CDR3 is TGTGCCAGCAGTGAAGTCCGGAGGGCGGGTTATTCACCCCTCCACTTT. Encoded protein: CASSEVRRAGYSPLHF. The V and J genes are TRBV2 and TRBJ1-6; D gene ambiguous. Germline values: CDR1 SNHLY, CDR2 FYNNEI. V lost 1 base and J 8 bases, leaving 15 bases between the germline ends. The CDR3 runs 16 residues.

The chain joins TRBV5-1 to TRBJ2-1, with D maybe TRBD2 (7 bases). The CDR3 covers 14 residues. With 1 base removed from V and 7 bases from J, the gap between germline ends came to 12 bases. The germline V gene has CDR1 SGHRS and CDR2 YFSETQ. The CDR3 DNA sequence: TGCGCCAGCAGCTTGAGGGGGGGCCGGAATGAGCAGTTCTTC. Translation: CASSLRGGRNEQFF.

The rearrangement uses TRBV2 and TRBJ2-1, with 12 bases identical to TRBD2. The germline V gene has CDR1 SNHLY and CDR2 FYNNEI. After removal of 8 bases from V and 9 bases from J, the junction contained 8 bases not matched to a gene. The CDR3 loop spans 14 amino acids. CDR3 residues: CASVPLAGGVEQFF. For the CDR3, the DNA is TGTGCCAGCGTTCCACTAGCGGGGGGAGTTGAGCAGTTCTTC.

The chain couples TRBV7-2 to TRBJ2-2, with D possibly TRBD2 on 5 matching bases. Deletions cut 5 bases from V and 7 bases from J, with 14 bases between. Germline-derived CDR1 and CDR2 are SGHTA and FQGNSA. This CDR3 comprises 14 residues. Here the CDR3 DNA reads TGTGCCAGCAGCCTTGGACTGCTTGGCGGGGAGCTGTTTTTT. Its protein is CASSLGLLGGELFF. Filled out from reference TRBV7-2 and TRBJ2-2, the complete variable domain reads GAGVSQSPSNKVTEKGKDVELRCDPISGHTALYWYRQSLGQGLEFLIYFQGNSAPDKSGLPSDRFSAERTGGSVSTLTIQRTQQEDSAVYLCASSLGLLGGELFFGEGSRLTVL.

The rearrangement uses TRBV6-2 or TRBV6-3 and TRBJ1-5; 8 bases fit TRBD1. J was trimmed by 5 bases and V by 6 bases; bases with no gene match: 12. The CDR3 runs 16 residues. Germline CDR1 MNHEY, CDR2 SVGEGT. Here the CDR3 DNA reads TGTGCCAGCAGCCTCGCCGGGACAGGAACCTATCAGCCCCAGCATTTT. It codes for CASSLAGTGTYQPQHF.

The V call is TRBV24-1, the J call TRBJ2-1, with 16 bases that match TRBD2. The J segment lost 7 bases and the V segment lost 4 bases, leaving 9 bases of the junction unmatched. There are 18 residues in the CDR3. CDR1 is KGHDR and CDR2 is SFDVKD in the germline V gene. CDR3 bases: TGTGCCACCAGTGAATTACGTCCGGGACTAGCGGGGGGGAATGAGCAGTTCTTC. Translation gives CATSELRPGLAGGNEQFF.